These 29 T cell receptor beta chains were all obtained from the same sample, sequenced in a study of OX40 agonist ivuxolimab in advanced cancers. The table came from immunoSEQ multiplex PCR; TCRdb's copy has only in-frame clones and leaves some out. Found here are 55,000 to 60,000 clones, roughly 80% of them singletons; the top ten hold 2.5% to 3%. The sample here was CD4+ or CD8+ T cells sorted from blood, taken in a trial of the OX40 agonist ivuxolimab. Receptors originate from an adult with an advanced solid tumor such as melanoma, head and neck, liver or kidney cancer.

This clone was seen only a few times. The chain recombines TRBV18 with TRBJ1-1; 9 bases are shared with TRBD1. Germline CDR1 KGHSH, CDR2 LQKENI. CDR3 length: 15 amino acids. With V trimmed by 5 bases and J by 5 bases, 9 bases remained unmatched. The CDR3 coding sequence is TGTGCCAGCTCAACACAGGGGGCGGAATGGACTGAAGCTTTCTTT. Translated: CASSTQGAEWTEAFF. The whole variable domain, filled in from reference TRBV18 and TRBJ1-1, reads NAGVMQNPRHLVRRRGQEARLRCSPMKGHSHVYWYRQLPEEGLKFMVYLQKENIIDESGMPKERFSAEFPKEGPSILRIQQVVRGDSAAYFCASSTQGAEWTEAFFGQGTRLTVV.

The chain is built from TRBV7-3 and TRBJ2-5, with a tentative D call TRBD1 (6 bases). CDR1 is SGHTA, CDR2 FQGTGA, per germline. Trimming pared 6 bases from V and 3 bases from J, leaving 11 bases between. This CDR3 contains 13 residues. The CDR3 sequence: CASSSSGEETQYF. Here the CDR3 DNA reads TGTGCCAGCAGTTCATCAGGGGAAGAGACCCAGTACTTC. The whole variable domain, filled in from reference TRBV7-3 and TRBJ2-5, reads GAGVSQTPSNKVTEKGKYVELRCDPISGHTALYWYRQSLGQGPEFLIYFQGTGAADDSGLPNDRFFAVRPEGSVSTLKIQRTERGDSAVYLCASSSSGEETQYFGPGTRLLVL.

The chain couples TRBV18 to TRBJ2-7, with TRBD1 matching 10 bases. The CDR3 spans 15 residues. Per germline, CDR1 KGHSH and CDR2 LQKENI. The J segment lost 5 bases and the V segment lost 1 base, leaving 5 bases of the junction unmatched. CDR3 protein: CASSPLGTGDNEQYF. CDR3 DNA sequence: TGTGCCAGCTCACCACTCGGGACAGGGGATAACGAGCAGTACTTC.

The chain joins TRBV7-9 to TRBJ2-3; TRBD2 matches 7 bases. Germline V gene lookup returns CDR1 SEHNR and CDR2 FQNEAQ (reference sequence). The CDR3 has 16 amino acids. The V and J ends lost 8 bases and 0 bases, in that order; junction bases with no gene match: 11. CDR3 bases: TGTGCCAGCTTCGAATATTGGGGGGGTAGCACAGATACGCAGTATTTT. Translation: CASFEYWGGSTDTQYF.

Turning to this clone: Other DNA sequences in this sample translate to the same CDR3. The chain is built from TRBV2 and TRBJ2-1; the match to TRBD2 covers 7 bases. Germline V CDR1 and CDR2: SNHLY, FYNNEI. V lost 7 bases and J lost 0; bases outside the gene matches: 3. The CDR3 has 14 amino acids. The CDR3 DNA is TGTGCCAGCACGCGGGGGAGCTCCTACAATGAGCAGTTCTTC. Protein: CASTRGSSYNEQFF.

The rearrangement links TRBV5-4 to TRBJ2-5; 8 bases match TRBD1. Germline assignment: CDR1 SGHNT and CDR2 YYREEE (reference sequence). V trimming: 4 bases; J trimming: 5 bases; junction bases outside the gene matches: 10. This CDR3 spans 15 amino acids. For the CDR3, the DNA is TGTGCCAGCAGCGCCTTGCCGACAGGGGCGGAGACCCAGTACTTC. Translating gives CASSALPTGAETQYF.

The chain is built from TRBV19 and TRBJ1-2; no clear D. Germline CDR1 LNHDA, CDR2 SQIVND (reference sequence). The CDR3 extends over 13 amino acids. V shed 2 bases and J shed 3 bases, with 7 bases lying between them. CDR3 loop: CASSIFGHYGYTF. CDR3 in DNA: TGTGCCAGTAGTATATTTGGGCACTATGGCTACACCTTC.

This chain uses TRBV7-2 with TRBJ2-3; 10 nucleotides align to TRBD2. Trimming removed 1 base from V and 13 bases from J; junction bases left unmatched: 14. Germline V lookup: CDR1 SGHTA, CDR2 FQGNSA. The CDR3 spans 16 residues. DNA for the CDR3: TGTGCCAGCAGCTTAGATCTAGCGGGAGCCGCCCGGGTAAAGTATTTT. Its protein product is CASSLDLAGAARVKYF.

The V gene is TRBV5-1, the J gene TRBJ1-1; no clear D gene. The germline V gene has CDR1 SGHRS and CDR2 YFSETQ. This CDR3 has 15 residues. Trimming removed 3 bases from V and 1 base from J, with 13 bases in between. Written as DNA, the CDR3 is TGCGCCAGCAGCTCCGTCGGGGTTCAGAACACTGAAGCTTTCTTT. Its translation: CASSSVGVQNTEAFF.

The CDR3 nucleotides are TGTGCCACCAGCAGAGATTCAGTAAACTATGGCTACACCTTC. Translation: CATSRDSVNYGYTF. V and J are TRBV15 and TRBJ1-2; no firm D call. The CDR3 sequence is 14 residues long. The V and J ends lost 0 bases and 2 bases respectively, with 7 bases between them. The germline gives CDR1 LNHNV, CDR2 YYDKDF (reference sequence). Full variable domain (remainder filled in from reference TRBV15 and TRBJ1-2): DAMVIQNPRYQVTQFGKPVTLSCSQTLNHNVMYWYQQKSSQAPKLLFHYYDKDFNNEADTPDNFQSRRPNTSFCFLDIRSPGLGDTAMYLCATSRDSVNYGYTFGSGTRLTVV.

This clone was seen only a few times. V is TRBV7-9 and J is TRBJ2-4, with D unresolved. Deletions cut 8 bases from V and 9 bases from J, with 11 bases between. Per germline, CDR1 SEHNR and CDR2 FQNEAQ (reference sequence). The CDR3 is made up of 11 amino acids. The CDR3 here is CASERESIQYF. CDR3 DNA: TGTGCCAGCGAGAGAGAGAGCATTCAGTACTTC.

CDR3 residues: CASSLQRPNTGELFF. CDR3 bases: TGTGCCAGCAGCTTACAGCGCCCGAACACCGGGGAGCTGTTTTTT. This rearrangement joins TRBV7-9 to TRBJ2-2; D remains ambiguous. CDR3 length: 15 amino acids. V was shortened by 2 bases and J by 0 bases, with 7 bases between the two germline ends. Germline CDR1 and CDR2: SEHNR and FQNEAQ (reference sequence).

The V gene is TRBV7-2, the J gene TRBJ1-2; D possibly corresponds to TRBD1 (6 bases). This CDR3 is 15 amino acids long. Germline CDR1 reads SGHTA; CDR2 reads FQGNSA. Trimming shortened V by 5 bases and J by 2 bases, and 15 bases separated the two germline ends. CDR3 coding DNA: TGTGCCAGCAGCCCAAGGCGGGGGGCCAACTATGGCTACACCTTC. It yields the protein CASSPRRGANYGYTF.

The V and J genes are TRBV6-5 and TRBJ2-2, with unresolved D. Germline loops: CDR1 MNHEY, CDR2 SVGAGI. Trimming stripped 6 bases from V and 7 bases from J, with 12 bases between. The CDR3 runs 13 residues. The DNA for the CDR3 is TGTGCCAGCAGACTGAGAGGAAACGGGGAGCTGTTTTTT. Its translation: CASRLRGNGELFF.

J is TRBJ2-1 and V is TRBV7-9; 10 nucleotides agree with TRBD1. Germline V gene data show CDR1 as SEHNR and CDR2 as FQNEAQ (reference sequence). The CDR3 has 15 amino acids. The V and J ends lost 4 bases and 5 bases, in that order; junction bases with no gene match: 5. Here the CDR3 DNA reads TGTGCCAGCAGCTCGGGACAGGGGTACGACAATGAGCAGTTCTTC. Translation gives CASSSGQGYDNEQFF. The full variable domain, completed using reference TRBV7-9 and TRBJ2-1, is DTGVSQNPRHKITKRGQNVTFRCDPISEHNRLYWYRQTLGQGPEFLTYFQNEAQLEKSRLLSDRFSAERPKGSFSTLEIQRTEQGDSAMYLCASSSGQGYDNEQFFGPGTRLTVL.

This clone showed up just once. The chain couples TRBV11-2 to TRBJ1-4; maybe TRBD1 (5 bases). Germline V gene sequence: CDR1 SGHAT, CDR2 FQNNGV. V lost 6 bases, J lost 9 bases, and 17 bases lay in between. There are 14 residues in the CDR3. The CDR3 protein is CASRSLRDLQKLFF. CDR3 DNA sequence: TGTGCCAGCAGAAGCTTACGGGACCTCCAAAAACTGTTTTTT.

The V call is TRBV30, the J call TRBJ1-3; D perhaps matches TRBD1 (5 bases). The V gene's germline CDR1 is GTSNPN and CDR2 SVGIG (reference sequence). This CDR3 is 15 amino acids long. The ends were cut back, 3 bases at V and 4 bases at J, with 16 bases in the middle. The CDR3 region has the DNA TGTGCCTGGAGCCGGGTCAGGGCAATCGGAAACACCATATATTTT. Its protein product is CAWSRVRAIGNTIYF.

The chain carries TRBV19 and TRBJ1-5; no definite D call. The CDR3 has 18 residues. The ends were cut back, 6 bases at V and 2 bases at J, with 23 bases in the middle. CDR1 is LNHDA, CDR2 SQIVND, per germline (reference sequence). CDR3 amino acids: CASSSRAQIPTRNQPQHF. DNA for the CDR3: TGTGCCAGTAGCAGCCGGGCTCAAATTCCGACCCGCAATCAGCCCCAGCATTTT.

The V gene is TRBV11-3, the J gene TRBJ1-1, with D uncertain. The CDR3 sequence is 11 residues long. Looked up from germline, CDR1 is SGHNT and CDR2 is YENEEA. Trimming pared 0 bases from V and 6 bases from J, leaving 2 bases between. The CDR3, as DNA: TGTGCCAGCAGCTTAGAAGCTGAAGCTTTCTTT. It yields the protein CASSLEAEAFF.

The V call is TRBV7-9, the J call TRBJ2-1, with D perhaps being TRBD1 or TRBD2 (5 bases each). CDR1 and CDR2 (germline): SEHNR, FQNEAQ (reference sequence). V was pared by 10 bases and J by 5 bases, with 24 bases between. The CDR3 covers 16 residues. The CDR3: CATPRDAHWVDNEQFF. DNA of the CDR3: TGTGCCACACCCCGGGACGCCCACTGGGTCGACAATGAGCAGTTCTTC.

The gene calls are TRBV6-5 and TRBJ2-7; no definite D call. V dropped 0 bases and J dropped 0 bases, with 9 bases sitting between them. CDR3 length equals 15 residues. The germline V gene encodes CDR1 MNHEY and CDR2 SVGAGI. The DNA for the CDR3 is TGTGCCAGCAGTTACTCAGGGTACAGCTCCTACGAGCAGTACTTC. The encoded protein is CASSYSGYSSYEQYF.

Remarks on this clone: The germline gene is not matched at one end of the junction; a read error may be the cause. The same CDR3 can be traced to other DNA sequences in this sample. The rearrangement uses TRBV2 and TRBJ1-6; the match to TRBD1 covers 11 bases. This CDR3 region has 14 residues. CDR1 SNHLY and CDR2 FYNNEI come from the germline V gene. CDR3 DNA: TGTGCCAGTAGTGGACAGGGGGCTGAATCACCCCTCCACTTT. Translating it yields CASSGQGAESPLHF.

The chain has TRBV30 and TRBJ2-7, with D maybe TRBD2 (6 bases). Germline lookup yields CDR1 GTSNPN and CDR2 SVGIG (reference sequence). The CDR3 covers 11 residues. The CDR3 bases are TGTGCGGGAGGTCGCTCCTACGAGCAGTACTTC. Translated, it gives CAGGRSYEQYF.

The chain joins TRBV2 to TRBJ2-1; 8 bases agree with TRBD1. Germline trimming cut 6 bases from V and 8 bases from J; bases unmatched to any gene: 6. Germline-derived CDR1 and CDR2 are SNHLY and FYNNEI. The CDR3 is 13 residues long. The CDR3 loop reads CASSDRGSDEQFF. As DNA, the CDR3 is TGTGCCAGCAGCGACAGGGGAAGCGATGAGCAGTTCTTC.

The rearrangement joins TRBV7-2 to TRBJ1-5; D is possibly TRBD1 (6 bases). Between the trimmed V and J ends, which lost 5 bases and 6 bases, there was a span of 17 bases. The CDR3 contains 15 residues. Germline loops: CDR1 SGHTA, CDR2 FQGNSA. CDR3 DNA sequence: TGTGCCAGCAGCCGAGTTGGGGGGCGAGGTCAGCCCCAGCATTTT. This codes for CASSRVGGRGQPQHF.

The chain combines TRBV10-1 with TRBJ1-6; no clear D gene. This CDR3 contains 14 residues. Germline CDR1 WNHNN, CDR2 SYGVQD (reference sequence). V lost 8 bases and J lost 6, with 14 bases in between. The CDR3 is CASPKVLLNSPLHF. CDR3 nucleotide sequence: TGCGCCAGCCCCAAGGTGCTACTTAATTCACCCCTCCACTTT.

CDR3 DNA sequence: TGTGCCAGCAGTAGCCTCTATGGCTACACCTTC. This sequence encodes CASSSLYGYTF. The rearrangement joins TRBV6-5 to TRBJ1-2; the D is unclear. The germline gives CDR1 MNHEY, CDR2 SVGAGI. The CDR3 sequence is 11 residues long. V dropped 5 bases and J dropped 4 bases, with 5 bases sitting between them.

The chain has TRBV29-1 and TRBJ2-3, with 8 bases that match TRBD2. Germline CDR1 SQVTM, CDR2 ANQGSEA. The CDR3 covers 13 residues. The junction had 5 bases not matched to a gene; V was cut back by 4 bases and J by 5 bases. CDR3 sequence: CSVGRLAGDTQYF. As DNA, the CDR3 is TGCAGCGTTGGACGGCTAGCGGGAGATACGCAGTATTTT.

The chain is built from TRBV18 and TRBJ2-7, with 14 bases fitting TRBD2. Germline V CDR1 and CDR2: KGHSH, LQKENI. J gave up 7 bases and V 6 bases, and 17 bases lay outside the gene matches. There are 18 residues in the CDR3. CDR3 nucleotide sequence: TGTGCCAGCTCGCTCTTAGACCCCGGGACTAGCGGGGGAGGAGAGCAGTACTTC. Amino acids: CASSLLDPGTSGGGEQYF.